This is a list of T cell receptor beta chains from one sample in a study of shared clonotypes between healthy human individuals. Assay used: immunoSEQ multiplex PCR; TCRdb lists only in-frame clones, some missing. The data contain about 2.2 million clones, around 93% of them singletons. The material sequenced was naive CD8+ T cells from PBMCs. These receptors were collected from a man between 18 and 35 years old in good health. Some clones in this sample may be carry-over from other donors' samples. CDR3s include the opening cysteine and the closing phenylalanine or tryptophan. The D gene is left open where the match is weak. Expanded clones get a size class; other rows say once, few or many, or leave the size out.

clone size,D gene,V gene,J gene,CDR3 protein,CDR3 DNA
-,TRBD1,TRBV4-1,TRBJ2-6,CASSSGTGASGANVLTF,TGCGCCAGCAGCTCCGGGACAGGGGCTTCGGGGGCCAACGTCCTGACTTTC
-,TRBD2,TRBV28,TRBJ2-5,CASTQWTRQETQYF,TGTGCCAGTACTCAATGGACTAGACAAGAGACCCAGTACTTC
-,-,TRBV10-2,TRBJ1-5,CASSDPLGGNQPQHF,TGCGCCAGCAGTGACCCCCTGGGGGGCAATCAGCCCCAGCATTTT
-,TRBD1,TRBV27,TRBJ2-7,CASTGQGSYEQYF,TGTGCCAGCACGGGACAGGGCTCCTACGAGCAGTACTTC
-,-,TRBV20-1,TRBJ2-7,CSARSLEQYF,TGCAGTGCCCGCTCCCTCGAGCAGTACTTC
-,-,TRBV29-1,TRBJ2-7,CSVLPPQGEQYF,TGCAGCGTTCTACCGCCTCAGGGGGAGCAGTACTTC
-,-,TRBV4-1,TRBJ1-5,CASSQGINQPQHF,TGCGCCAGCAGCCAGGGGATCAATCAGCCCCAGCATTTT
-,TRBD1,TRBV7-9,TRBJ2-2,CASSLTDRGHGTGELFF,TGTGCCAGCAGCTTAACCGACAGGGGGCATGGCACCGGGGAGCTGTTTTTT
-,-,TRBV9,TRBJ2-3,CASSEGLGDTQYF,TGTGCCAGCAGCGAAGGACTCGGGGATACGCAGTATTTT
-,TRBD1,TRBV19,TRBJ1-2,CASSRRTGGSDGYTF,TGTGCCAGTAGTAGACGGACAGGGGGGTCAGATGGCTACACCTTC
-,TRBD1,TRBV9,TRBJ2-7,CASSERQGNYEQYF,TGTGCCAGCAGCGAGAGACAGGGAAACTACGAGCAGTACTTC
-,-,TRBV6-6,TRBJ2-3,CAIEGLSTDTQYF,TGTGCCATCGAGGGCCTTTCCACAGATACGCAGTATTTT
-,-,TRBV27,TRBJ1-5,CASSSLRGEQPQHF,TGTGCCAGCAGTTCCCTTCGGGGGGAACAGCCCCAGCATTTT
-,-,TRBV4-2,TRBJ2-4,CASSQERGVAHDIQYF,TGTGCCAGCAGCCAAGAAAGAGGGGTCGCTCATGACATTCAGTACTTC
once,-,TRBV10-2,TRBJ1-1,CASSDNTEADPEAFF,TGCGCCAGCAGTGATAATACTGAGGCCGACCCTGAAGCTTTCTTT